The 22 T cell receptor beta chains below were found in one sample sequenced in a study of vaccination effects on CD4 cells after COVID-19. Antigens for these TCRs are unknown. The repertoire was sequenced with immunoSEQ multiplex PCR; TCRdb's copy has only in-frame clones and lacks some. The sample lists around 56,000 clones; 70% to 80% were seen once. Cultured cells yielded isolated CD4+ T cells after roughly 11 days. The sample in question was CD4+ T cells from PBMCs cultured without peptide, obtained before COVID-19 vaccination. The origin of the receptors is a human donor who received a COVID-19 vaccine.

The chain joins TRBV7-2 to TRBJ1-2, with TRBD1 matching over 11 bases. The CDR3 is 14 amino acids. Germline V gives CDR1 SGHTA, CDR2 FQGNSA. V dropped 6 bases and J dropped 5; count of bases not matched to a gene: 5. The CDR3 is CASSWDRGEYGYTF. CDR3 nucleotides: TGTGCCAGCAGTTGGGACAGGGGGGAATATGGCTACACCTTC. The complete variable domain, with remaining parts taken from reference TRBV7-2 and TRBJ1-2, reads GAGVSQSPSNKVTEKGKDVELRCDPISGHTALYWYRQSLGQGLEFLIYFQGNSAPDKSGLPSDRFSAERTGGSVSTLTIQRTQQEDSAVYLCASSWDRGEYGYTFGSGTRLTVV.

The J gene is TRBJ1-2, the V gene TRBV12-5; D call uncertain. This CDR3 is built from 13 residues. With 2 bases removed from V and 4 bases from J, the gap between germline ends came to 8 bases. Germline V gives CDR1 LGHNT, CDR2 FRNRAP. The CDR3 protein is CASGLHQTYGYTF. The CDR3 nucleotides are TGTGCTAGTGGTTTGCATCAGACCTATGGCTACACCTTC.

The chain is built from TRBV20-1 and TRBJ2-5; the match to TRBD1 covers 8 bases. J was trimmed by 5 bases and V by 6 bases; bases with no gene match: 2. CDR1 DFQATT and CDR2 SNEGSKA come from the germline V gene (reference sequence). This CDR3 comprises 11 residues. This CDR3 is CSAGQGETQYF. The DNA for the CDR3 is TGCAGTGCCGGACAGGGCGAGACCCAGTACTTC.

The CDR3 loop is CASQRGGQYNEQFF. CDR3 sequence (DNA): TGCGCCAGCCAGCGGGGGGGCCAATACAATGAGCAGTTCTTC. The gene calls are TRBV10-2 and TRBJ2-1; 10 bases align to TRBD2. The V gene's germline CDR1 is WSHSY and CDR2 SAAADI. J was trimmed by 4 bases and V by 8 bases; bases with no gene match: 5. The CDR3 is 14 residues long.

The rearrangement joins TRBV4-1 to TRBJ2-2; 10 nucleotides line up with TRBD2. This CDR3 is 18 amino acids long. CDR1 is MGHRA, CDR2 YSYEKL, per germline. With V trimmed by 4 bases and J by 0 bases, 8 bases remained unmatched. CDR3 sequence reads: CASSLPLAGYANTGELFF. CDR3 nucleotides: TGCGCCAGCAGCCTCCCACTAGCGGGGTACGCGAACACCGGGGAGCTGTTTTTT.

V gene TRBV5-6 combines with J gene TRBJ2-7, with TRBD2 identical over 11 bases. CDR1 and CDR2 (germline): SGHDT, YYEEEE. This CDR3 has 19 amino acids. The J segment lost 0 bases and the V segment lost 4 bases, leaving 15 bases of the junction unmatched. The DNA of the CDR3 is TGTGCCAGCAGCAGAGACAGGGGTCAACTAGCGGGGGCCTCCTACGAGCAGTACGTC. This gives the protein CASSRDRGQLAGASYEQYV.

The V gene is TRBV18, the J gene TRBJ1-1; 7 nucleotides line up with TRBD1. V was clipped by 2 bases and J by 0 bases; unmatched bases: 3. CDR1 and CDR2 (germline): KGHSH, LQKENI. The CDR3 contains 15 residues. Written as DNA, the CDR3 is TGTGCCAGCTCACCAATGACAGGGATGAACACTGAAGCTTTCTTT. This gives the protein CASSPMTGMNTEAFF.

The chain carries TRBV7-2 and TRBJ1-2, with D unclear. The germline V and J ends were trimmed by 1 base and 4 bases, with 7 bases remaining between them. The CDR3 extends over 13 amino acids. Germline V gene data show CDR1 as SGHTA and CDR2 as FQGNSA. The DNA for the CDR3 is TGTGCCAGCAGCTTAGACGGAGCCTATGGCTACACCTTC. Translating gives CASSLDGAYGYTF.

The gene calls are TRBV5-1 and TRBJ2-3; D gene unclear. Trimming shortened V by 0 bases and J by 5 bases, and 7 bases separated the two germline ends. Germline-derived CDR1 and CDR2 are SGHRS and YFSETQ. The CDR3 has 13 residues. The DNA of the CDR3 is TGCGCCAGCAGCTTGGAGCAGCGAGATACGCAGTATTTT. Its protein is CASSLEQRDTQYF.

The CDR3 here is CASSETSGPYEQYV. CDR3 nucleotides: TGTGCCAGCAGTGAAACTAGCGGTCCCTACGAGCAGTACGTC. This chain uses TRBV6-1 with TRBJ2-7; 8 nucleotides line up with TRBD2. CDR1 is MNHNS, CDR2 SASEGT, per germline. V shed 2 bases, J shed 2 bases, and the junction held 2 bases outside the gene matches. This CDR3 has 14 residues.

CDR3 coding DNA: TGTGCCAGCTCACCGACTAGCGGGGGCACAGATACGCAGTATTTT. It specifies CASSPTSGGTDTQYF. The V gene is TRBV18, the J gene TRBJ2-3, with 11 bases fitting TRBD2. The CDR3 contains 15 residues. Germline V gene data show CDR1 as KGHSH and CDR2 as LQKENI. With V trimmed by 3 bases and J by 1 base, 0 bases remained unmatched.

The rearrangement uses TRBV12-3 or TRBV12-4 and TRBJ1-5, with unresolved D. V gave up 3 bases and J gave up 6 bases, with 9 bases separating them. The CDR3 covers 13 residues. The CDR3 protein is CASSFGNLQPQHF. The CDR3 coding sequence is TGTGCCAGCAGTTTCGGGAACCTTCAGCCCCAGCATTTT.

V usage is TRBV6-6 and J usage is TRBJ1-6; TRBD1 matches 8 bases. The CDR3 is made up of 14 amino acids. Germline V gene lookup returns CDR1 MNHNY and CDR2 SVGAGI (reference sequence). The V segment lost 7 bases and the J segment 12 bases; nucleotides outside the gene matches: 11. The CDR3 nucleotides are TGTGCCAGCACCCCGACAGGGGAAGTGCGACCCCTCCACTTT. Translated: CASTPTGEVRPLHF.

The gene calls are TRBV6-5 and TRBJ1-2; the D gene is possibly TRBD1 (6 bases). Germline assignment: CDR1 MNHEY and CDR2 SVGAGI. V gave up 2 bases and J gave up 4 bases, with 8 bases separating them. The CDR3 length is 13 residues. In DNA form, the CDR3 reads TGTGCCAGCAGTTACGCGGGGGCCTATGGCTACACCTTC. It encodes CASSYAGAYGYTF.

The rearrangement uses TRBV7-2 and TRBJ2-7, with D unclear. V was pared by 2 bases and J by 4 bases, with 9 bases between. CDR1 is SGHTA and CDR2 is FQGNSA in the germline V gene. CDR3 length: 13 residues. This chain's CDR3 is CASSLRPHYEQYV. CDR3 bases: TGTGCCAGCAGCTTAAGGCCCCATTACGAGCAGTACGTC.

The V and J genes are TRBV5-1 and TRBJ1-1; possible D gene TRBD1, 6 bases. Germline V gives CDR1 SGHRS, CDR2 YFSETQ. V lost 3 bases and J lost 0, with 9 bases in between. This CDR3 has 14 residues. The CDR3 protein is CASSSQGMNTEAFF. CDR3 bases: TGCGCCAGCAGCTCGCAGGGGATGAACACTGAAGCTTTCTTT.

The chain recombines TRBV9 with TRBJ1-6; D uncertain. V dropped 0 bases and J dropped 10 bases, with 8 bases sitting between them. CDR1 and CDR2 (germline): SGDLS, YYNGEE. The CDR3 is made up of 13 amino acids. This CDR3 is CASSVVLGSPLHF. The CDR3 DNA reads as TGTGCCAGCAGCGTAGTTCTGGGATCACCCCTCCACTTT. Full variable domain (missing parts from reference TRBV9 and TRBJ1-6): DSGVTQTPKHLITATGQRVTLRCSPRSGDLSVYWYQQSLDQGLQFLIQYYNGEERAKGNILERFSAQQFPDLHSELNLSSLELGDSALYFCASSVVLGSPLHFGNGTRLTVT.

In DNA form, the CDR3 reads TGCGCCACCAACCCCGGGACTCCCACAGATACGCAGTATTTT. It translates to CATNPGTPTDTQYF. This chain links TRBV5-1 with TRBJ2-3, with D possibly being TRBD2 (6 bases). Germline CDR1 SGHRS, CDR2 YFSETQ. Trimming took off 9 bases at V and 2 bases at J, with 16 bases between the two ends. The CDR3 has 14 amino acids.

There are a few counts of this clone. The chain is built from TRBV29-1 and TRBJ2-2, with 8 nucleotides matching TRBD1. The CDR3 runs to 18 residues. Unmatched junction bases numbered 12, after V lost 3 bases and J lost 0 bases. From germline, CDR1 is SQVTM and CDR2 ANQGSEA. CDR3 sequence reads: CSVDATTGERANTGELFF. The CDR3 region has the DNA TGCAGCGTTGACGCCACGACAGGGGAAAGGGCGAACACCGGGGAGCTGTTTTTT.

The count of this clone is one. The V gene is TRBV6-5, the J gene TRBJ1-6; D unclear. CDR1 MNHEY and CDR2 SVGAGI come from the germline V gene. The germline V and J ends were trimmed by 0 bases and 9 bases, with 12 bases remaining between them. The CDR3 runs 15 residues. In DNA, the CDR3 is TGTGCCAGCAGTTACTCCGGTGACGGCATTTCACCCCTCCACTTT. Translated: CASSYSGDGISPLHF.

V usage is TRBV2 and J usage is TRBJ2-5, with TRBD2 identical over 7 bases. Losses at the gene ends were 8 bases for V and 7 bases for J; bases not matched to a gene: 10. The CDR3 is 13 residues long. Germline V gives CDR1 SNHLY, CDR2 FYNNEI. The CDR3 region is CASRGDYRATQYF. The CDR3 bases are TGTGCCAGCCGCGGGGACTACCGAGCGACCCAGTACTTC.

V usage is TRBV19 and J usage is TRBJ1-5; maybe TRBD1 (5 bases). V was cut by 4 bases and J by 6 bases, with 16 bases left in between. CDR3 size: 15 residues. Germline V lookup: CDR1 LNHDA, CDR2 SQIVND (reference sequence). The CDR3 region is CASSRTWQTGQPQHF. The CDR3 region has the DNA TGTGCCAGTAGTAGGACATGGCAGACGGGTCAGCCCCAGCATTTT.